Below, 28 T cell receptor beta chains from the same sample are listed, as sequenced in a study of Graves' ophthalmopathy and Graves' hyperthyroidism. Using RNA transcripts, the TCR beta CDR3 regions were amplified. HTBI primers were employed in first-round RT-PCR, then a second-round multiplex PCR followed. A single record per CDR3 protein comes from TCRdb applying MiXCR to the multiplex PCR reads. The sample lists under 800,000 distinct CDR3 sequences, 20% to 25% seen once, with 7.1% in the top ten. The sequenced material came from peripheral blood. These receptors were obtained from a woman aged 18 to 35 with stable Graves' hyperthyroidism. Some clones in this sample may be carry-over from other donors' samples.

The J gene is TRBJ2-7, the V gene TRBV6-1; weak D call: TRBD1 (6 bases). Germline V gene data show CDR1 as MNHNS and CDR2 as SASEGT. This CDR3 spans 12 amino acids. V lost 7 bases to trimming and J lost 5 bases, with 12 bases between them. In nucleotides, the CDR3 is TGTGCCAGCACACCAGAGGGGGACGAGCAGTACTTC. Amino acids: CASTPEGDEQYF.

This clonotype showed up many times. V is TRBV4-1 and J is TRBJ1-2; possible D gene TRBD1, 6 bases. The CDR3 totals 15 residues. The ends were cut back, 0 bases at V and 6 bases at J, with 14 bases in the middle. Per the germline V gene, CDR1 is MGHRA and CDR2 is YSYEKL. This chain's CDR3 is CASSQDLGGGDGYTF. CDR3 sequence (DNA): TGCGCCAGCAGCCAAGATCTGGGTGGGGGCGATGGCTACACCTTC.

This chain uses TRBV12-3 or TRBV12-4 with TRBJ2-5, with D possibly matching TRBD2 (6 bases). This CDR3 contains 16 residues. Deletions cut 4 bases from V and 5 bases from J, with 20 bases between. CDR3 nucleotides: TGTGCCAGCAGTTCTGGGGGACTCCCCGGCGACGAGACCCAGTACTTC. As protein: CASSSGGLPGDETQYF.

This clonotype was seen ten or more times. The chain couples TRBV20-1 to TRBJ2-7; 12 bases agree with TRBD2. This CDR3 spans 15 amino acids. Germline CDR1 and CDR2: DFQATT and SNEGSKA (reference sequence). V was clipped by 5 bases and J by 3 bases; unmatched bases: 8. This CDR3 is CSAPRTSGTNYEQYF. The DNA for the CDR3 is TGCAGTGCTCCCCGGACTAGCGGGACCAACTACGAGCAGTACTTC.

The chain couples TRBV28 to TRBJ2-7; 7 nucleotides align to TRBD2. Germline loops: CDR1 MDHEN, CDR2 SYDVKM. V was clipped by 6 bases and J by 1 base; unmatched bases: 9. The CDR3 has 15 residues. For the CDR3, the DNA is TGTGCCAGCAGCTCCGGGGCTAGCGGTTCCTACGAGCAGTACTTC. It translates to CASSSGASGSYEQYF.

CDR3 sequence (DNA): TGTGCCAGCTCACCACACCGTGTGGGGGCTGAAAACACCGGGGAGCTGTTTTTT. This codes for CASSPHRVGAENTGELFF. The genes are TRBV18 and TRBJ2-2; D might be TRBD1 (6 bases). The germline gives CDR1 KGHSH, CDR2 LQKENI. Trimming left V 1 base short and J 2 bases short, with 17 bases between. The CDR3 extends over 18 amino acids.

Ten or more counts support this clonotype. For the CDR3, the DNA is TGTGCCAGCAGGACAGGGAACAATCAGCCCCAGCATTTT. The encoded protein is CASRTGNNQPQHF. The V and J genes are TRBV6-1 and TRBJ1-5; TRBD1 aligns across 7 bases. With 6 bases clipped from V and 3 bases from J, the junction kept 2 bases outside the gene matches. The CDR3 is 13 amino acids. From germline, CDR1 is MNHNS and CDR2 SASEGT.

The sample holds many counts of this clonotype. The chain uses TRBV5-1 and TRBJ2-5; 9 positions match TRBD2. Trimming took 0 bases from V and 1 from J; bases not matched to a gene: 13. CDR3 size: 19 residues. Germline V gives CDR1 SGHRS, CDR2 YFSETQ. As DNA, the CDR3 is TGCGCCAGCAGCTTGGCCCGGACTAGCGCCACTAATTTCCAAGAGACCCAGTACTTC. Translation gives CASSLARTSATNFQETQYF. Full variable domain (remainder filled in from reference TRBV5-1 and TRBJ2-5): KAGVTQTPRYLIKTRGQQVTLSCSPISGHRSVSWYQQTPGQGLQFLFEYFSETQRNKGNFPGRFSGRQFSNSRSEMNVSTLELGDSALYLCASSLARTSATNFQETQYFGPGTRLLVL.

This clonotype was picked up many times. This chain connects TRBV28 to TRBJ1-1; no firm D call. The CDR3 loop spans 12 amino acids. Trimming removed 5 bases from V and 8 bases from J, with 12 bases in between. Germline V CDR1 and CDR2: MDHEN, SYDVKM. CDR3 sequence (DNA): TGTGCCAGCAGTAAGGTCGAGTCCGAAGCTTTCTTT. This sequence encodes CASSKVESEAFF.

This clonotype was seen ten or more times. CDR3 region: CARTPTVKPQHF. In DNA form, the CDR3 reads TGCGCCAGAACTCCTACAGTAAAGCCCCAGCATTTT. The chain combines TRBV10-1 with TRBJ1-5; D gene unclear. The CDR3 length is 12 residues. The germline V gene has CDR1 WNHNN and CDR2 SYGVQD (reference sequence). Trimming pared 9 bases from V and 8 bases from J, leaving 14 bases between.

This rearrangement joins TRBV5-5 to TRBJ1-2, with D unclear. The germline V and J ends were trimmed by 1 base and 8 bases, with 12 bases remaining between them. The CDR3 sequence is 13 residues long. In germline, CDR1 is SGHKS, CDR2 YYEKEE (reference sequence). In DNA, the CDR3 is TGTGCCAGCAGCTTGCAGGCGGTATTCGGCTACACCTTC. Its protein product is CASSLQAVFGYTF.

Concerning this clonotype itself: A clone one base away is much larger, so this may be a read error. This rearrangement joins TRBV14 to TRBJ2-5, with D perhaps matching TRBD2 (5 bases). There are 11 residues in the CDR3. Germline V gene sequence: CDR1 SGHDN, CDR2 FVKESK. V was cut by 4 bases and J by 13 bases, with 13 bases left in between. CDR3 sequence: CASSRGLVWYF. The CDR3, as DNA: TGTGCCAGCAGCCGAGGGCTTGTCTGGTACTTC.

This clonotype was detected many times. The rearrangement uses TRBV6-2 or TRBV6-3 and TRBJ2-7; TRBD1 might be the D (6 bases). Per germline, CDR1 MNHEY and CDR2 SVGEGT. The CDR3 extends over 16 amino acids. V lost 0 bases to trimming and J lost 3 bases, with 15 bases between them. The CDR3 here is CASSYSPWDTDYEQYF. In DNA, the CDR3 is TGTGCCAGCAGTTACTCGCCCTGGGACACCGACTACGAGCAGTACTTC.

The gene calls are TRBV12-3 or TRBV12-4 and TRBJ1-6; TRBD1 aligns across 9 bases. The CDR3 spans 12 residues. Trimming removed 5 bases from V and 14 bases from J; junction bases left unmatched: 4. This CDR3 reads CASSNRGQTLHF. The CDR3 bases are TGTGCCAGCAGTAACAGGGGGCAAACCCTCCACTTT.

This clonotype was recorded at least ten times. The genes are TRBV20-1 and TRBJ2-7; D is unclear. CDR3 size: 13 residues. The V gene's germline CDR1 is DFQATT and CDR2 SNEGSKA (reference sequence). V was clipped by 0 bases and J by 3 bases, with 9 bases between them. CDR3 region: CSARDQTHYEQYF. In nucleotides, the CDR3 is TGCAGTGCTAGAGATCAGACTCACTACGAGCAGTACTTC.

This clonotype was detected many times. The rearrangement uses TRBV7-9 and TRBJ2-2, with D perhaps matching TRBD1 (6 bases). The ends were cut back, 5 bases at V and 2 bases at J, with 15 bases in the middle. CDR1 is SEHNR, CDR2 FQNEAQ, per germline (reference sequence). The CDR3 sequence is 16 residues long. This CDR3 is CASSPSGHFNTGELFF. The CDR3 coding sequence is TGTGCCAGCAGCCCATCGGGACACTTTAACACCGGGGAGCTGTTTTTT. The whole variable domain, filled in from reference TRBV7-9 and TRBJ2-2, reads DTGVSQNPRHKITKRGQNVTFRCDPISEHNRLYWYRQTLGQGPEFLTYFQNEAQLEKSRLLSDRFSAERPKGSFSTLEIQRTEQGDSAMYLCASSPSGHFNTGELFFGEGSRLTVL.

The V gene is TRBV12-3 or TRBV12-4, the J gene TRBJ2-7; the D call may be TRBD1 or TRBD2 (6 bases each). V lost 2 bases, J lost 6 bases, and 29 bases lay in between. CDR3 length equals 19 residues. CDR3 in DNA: TGTGCCAGCAGTTTACGGAGGGTCCTTGGGGACACCCGGGGGACCGAGCAGTACTTC. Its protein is CASSLRRVLGDTRGTEQYF.

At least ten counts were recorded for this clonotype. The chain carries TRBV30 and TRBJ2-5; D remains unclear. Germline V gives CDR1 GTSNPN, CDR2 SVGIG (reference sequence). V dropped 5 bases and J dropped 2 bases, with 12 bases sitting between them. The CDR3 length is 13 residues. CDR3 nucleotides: TGTGCCTGGGATTACGGGTCTCAAGAGACCCAGTACTTC. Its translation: CAWDYGSQETQYF.

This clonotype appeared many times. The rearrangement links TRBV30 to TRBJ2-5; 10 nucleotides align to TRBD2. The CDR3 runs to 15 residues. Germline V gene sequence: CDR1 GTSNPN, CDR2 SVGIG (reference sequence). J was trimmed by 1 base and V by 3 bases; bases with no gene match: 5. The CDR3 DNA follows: TGTGCCTGGAGCGGACTAGCGGACCCCCAAGAGACCCAGTACTTC. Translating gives CAWSGLADPQETQYF.

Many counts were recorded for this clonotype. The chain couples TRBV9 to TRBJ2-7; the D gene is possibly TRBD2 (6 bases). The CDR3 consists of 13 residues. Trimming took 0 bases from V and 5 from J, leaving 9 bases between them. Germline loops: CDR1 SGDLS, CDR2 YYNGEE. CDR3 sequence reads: CASSVGGVHEQYF. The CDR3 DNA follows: TGTGCCAGCAGCGTAGGGGGGGTCCACGAGCAGTACTTC.

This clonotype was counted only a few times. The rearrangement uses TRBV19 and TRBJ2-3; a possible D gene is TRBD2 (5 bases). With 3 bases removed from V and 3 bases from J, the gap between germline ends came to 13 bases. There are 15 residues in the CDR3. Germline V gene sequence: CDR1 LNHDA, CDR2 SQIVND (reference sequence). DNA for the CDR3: TGTGCCAGTAGTATGAGGGAGTTGCCTACAGATACGCAGTATTTT. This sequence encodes CASSMRELPTDTQYF.

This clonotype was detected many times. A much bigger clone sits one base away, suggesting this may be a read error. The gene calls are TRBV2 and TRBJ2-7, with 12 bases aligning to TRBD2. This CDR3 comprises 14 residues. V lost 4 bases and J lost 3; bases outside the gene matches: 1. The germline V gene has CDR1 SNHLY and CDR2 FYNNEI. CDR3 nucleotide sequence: TGTGCCAGCAGTGGACTAGCGGGAGACTACGAGCAGTACTTC. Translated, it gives CASSGLAGDYEQYF.

The DNA of the CDR3 is TGTGCCAGCAGCTTAGCTCTGGGACACTCCTACGAGCAGTACTTC. Amino acids: CASSLALGHSYEQYF. The chain employs TRBV7-8 and TRBJ2-7, with D perhaps matching TRBD1 (6 bases). The CDR3 totals 15 residues. V was cut by 0 bases and J by 0 bases, with 9 bases left in between. CDR1 SGHVS and CDR2 FQNEAQ come from the germline V gene.

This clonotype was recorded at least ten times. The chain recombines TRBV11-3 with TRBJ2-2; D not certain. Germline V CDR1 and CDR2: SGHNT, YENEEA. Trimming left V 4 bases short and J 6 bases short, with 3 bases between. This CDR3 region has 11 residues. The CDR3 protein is CASSSSGELFF. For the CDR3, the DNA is TGTGCCAGCAGCTCCTCCGGGGAGCTGTTTTTT.

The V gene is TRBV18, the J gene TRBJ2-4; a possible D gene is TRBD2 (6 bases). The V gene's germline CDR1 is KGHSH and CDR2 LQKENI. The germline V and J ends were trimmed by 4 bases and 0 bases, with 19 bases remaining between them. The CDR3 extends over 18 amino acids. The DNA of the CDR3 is TGTGCCAGCTCACGGGGGACTGGGGAATCTCTAGCCAAAAACATTCAGTACTTC. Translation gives CASSRGTGESLAKNIQYF.

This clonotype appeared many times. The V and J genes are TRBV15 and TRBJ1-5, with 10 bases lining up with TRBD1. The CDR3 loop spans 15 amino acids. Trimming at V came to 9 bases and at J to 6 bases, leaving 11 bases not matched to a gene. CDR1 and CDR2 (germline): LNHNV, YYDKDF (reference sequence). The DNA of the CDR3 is TGTGCCACGAGCCGGGACAGGGGAGGCAGTCAGCCCCAGCATTTT. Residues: CATSRDRGGSQPQHF.

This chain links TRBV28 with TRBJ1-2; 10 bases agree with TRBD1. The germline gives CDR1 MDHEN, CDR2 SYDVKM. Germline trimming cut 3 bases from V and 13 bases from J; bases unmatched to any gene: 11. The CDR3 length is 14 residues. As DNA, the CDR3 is TGTGCCAGCAGTTTCACTAGGACAGGGGGAAGGATCACCTTC. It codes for CASSFTRTGGRITF.

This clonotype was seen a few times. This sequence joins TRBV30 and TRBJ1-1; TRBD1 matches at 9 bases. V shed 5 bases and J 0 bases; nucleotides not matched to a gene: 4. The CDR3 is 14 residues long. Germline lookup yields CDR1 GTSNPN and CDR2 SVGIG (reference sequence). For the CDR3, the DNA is TGTGCCTGGGAACAGGGGGCCGTGAACACTGAAGCTTTCTTT. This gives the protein CAWEQGAVNTEAFF.